This T cell receptor (beta chain) was sequenced for a study of blood T cell repertoires in COVID-19. At the level of the study: Researchers got acute and convalescent COVID-19 samples from the United States, Italy and Spain. PBMCs, B-cell-depleted T cells, or T cells were the source of the cDNA or gDNA that made up the material.

Trimming removed 4 bases from V and 0 bases from J; junction bases left unmatched: 2. Per the germline V gene, CDR1 is ENHRY and CDR2 is SYGVKD. The CDR3 length is 14 residues. In the original workflow: Reference gene primers were amplified, and this amplification served to estimate nucleated cell counts. This table comes from immunoSEQ multiplex PCR, and its TCRdb copy is limited to in-frame clones, with some not included. The V and J calls and clone size were taken over from that table, and D and trimming were inferred from the DNA. The table has under 200,000 clones, more than 70% seen once. The sequencing sample was made of peripheral blood. The V gene is TRBV10-3, the J gene TRBJ1-1; 7 positions agree with TRBD1. The receptor comes from a man aged 45-65 years with active or convalescent COVID-19. The CDR3 DNA reads TGTGCCATCAGTGGGGGGACAGTGAACACTGAAGCTTTCTTT. It encodes CAISGGTVNTEAFF.